These 25 T cell receptor beta chains were all obtained from the same sample, sequenced in a study of shared T cell receptors in the human thymus. Sequencing was performed with immunoSEQ multiplex PCR; in TCRdb, only in-frame clones are kept and a portion is missing. This table holds hundreds of thousands of clones, roughly 88% found once. This sample also belongs to another study, concerning human thymus T cells.

The source material was thymocytes. Source of these receptors: a boy younger than two with a congenital heart defect.

This chain joins TRBV5-4 and TRBJ2-1; 9 nucleotides match TRBD2. CDR1 and CDR2 (germline): SGHNT, YYREEE (reference sequence). V shed 2 bases, J shed 7 bases, and the junction held 4 bases outside the gene matches. The CDR3 has 14 amino acids. For the CDR3, the DNA is TGTGCCAGCAGCTTTAGCGGGAGCGGGAATGAGCAGTTCTTC. Encoded protein: CASSFSGSGNEQFF.

The chain has TRBV6-5 and TRBJ2-2; 12 bases are a match to TRBD2. Looked up from germline, CDR1 is MNHEY and CDR2 is SVGAGI. The CDR3 consists of 16 residues. The junction had 4 bases not matched to a gene; V was cut back by 2 bases and J by 6 bases. The CDR3 protein is CASSYPLAGGPGELFF. Written as DNA, the CDR3 is TGTGCCAGCAGTTACCCCCTAGCGGGAGGGCCCGGGGAGCTGTTTTTT.

The J gene is TRBJ2-7, the V gene TRBV4-1; 13 positions agree with TRBD2. V was pared by 1 base and J by 5 bases, with 2 bases of the junction left unmatched. The germline V gene has CDR1 MGHRA and CDR2 YSYEKL. The CDR3 covers 15 residues. CDR3 residues: CASSQVGLAGNEQYF. CDR3 in DNA: TGCGCCAGCAGCCAAGTGGGACTAGCGGGAAACGAGCAGTACTTC.

The genes are TRBV10-3 and TRBJ1-1; 12 bases agree with TRBD1. Losses at the gene ends were 7 bases for V and 3 bases for J; bases not matched to a gene: 9. The germline gives CDR1 ENHRY, CDR2 SYGVKD. This CDR3 region has 16 residues. The CDR3 loop is CAITPGQGAPDTEAFF. The DNA for the CDR3 is TGTGCCATCACCCCGGGACAGGGGGCCCCTGACACTGAAGCTTTCTTT.

The chain combines TRBV5-1 with TRBJ2-2, with D uncertain. CDR1 and CDR2 (germline): SGHRS, YFSETQ. Trimming cost V 3 bases and J 0 bases, with 18 bases left between them. The CDR3 sequence is 18 residues long. In DNA, the CDR3 is TGCGCCAGCAGCTCCATATCCGGGTTCCTCGCGAACACCGGGGAGCTGTTTTTT. It translates to CASSSISGFLANTGELFF.

This chain uses TRBV7-2 with TRBJ2-3; 9 bases are a match to TRBD2. Germline CDR1 is SGHTA and CDR2 is FQGNSA. This CDR3 is 17 amino acids long. Trimming cost V 0 bases and J 3 bases; bases outside gene matches: 7. The DNA of the CDR3 is TGTGCCAGCAGCTTAGCGCATAGCGGGAGAGTAACAGATACGCAGTATTTT. Its protein is CASSLAHSGRVTDTQYF.

The V gene is TRBV18, the J gene TRBJ2-5, with a weak D call TRBD1 (6 bases). CDR1 is KGHSH and CDR2 is LQKENI in the germline V gene. V lost 2 bases and J lost 2, with 15 bases in between. This CDR3 has 16 residues. The CDR3 coding sequence is TGTGCCAGCTCACCAGTCAACGACAGGTCACAAGAGACCCAGTACTTC. Its protein product is CASSPVNDRSQETQYF.

The rearrangement joins TRBV15 to TRBJ2-7; 13 bases are a match to TRBD2. The germline gives CDR1 LNHNV, CDR2 YYDKDF (reference sequence). The CDR3 spans 19 residues. With 4 bases clipped from V and 2 bases from J, the junction kept 14 bases outside the gene matches. CDR3 loop: CATSILQGPGTSGTYEQYF. DNA of the CDR3: TGTGCCACCAGCATACTCCAGGGCCCCGGGACTAGCGGGACCTACGAGCAGTACTTC. Full variable domain (outside the CDR3, taken from reference TRBV15 and TRBJ2-7): DAMVIQNPRYQVTQFGKPVTLSCSQTLNHNVMYWYQQKSSQAPKLLFHYYDKDFNNEADTPDNFQSRRPNTSFCFLDIRSPGLGDTAMYLCATSILQGPGTSGTYEQYFGPGTRLTVT.

V and J are TRBV19 and TRBJ2-7, with a tentative D call TRBD2 (6 bases). The CDR3 spans 14 residues. In germline, CDR1 is LNHDA, CDR2 SQIVND (reference sequence). The V end lost 5 bases, the J end lost 3 bases, and 14 bases lay between the germline ends. The CDR3 coding sequence is TGTGCCAGTAGTCCCCGGGACTTTTACTACGAGCAGTACTTC. Residues: CASSPRDFYYEQYF.

This clone was detected a few times. The CDR3 loop reads CASSALPEPNSGNTIYF. The CDR3 DNA is TGTGCCAGTAGTGCCCTTCCGGAGCCAAACTCTGGAAACACCATATATTTT. The rearrangement links TRBV19 to TRBJ1-3; no definite D call. CDR1 LNHDA and CDR2 SQIVND come from the germline V gene (reference sequence). V was cut by 5 bases and J by 0 bases, with 17 bases left in between. The CDR3 has 17 amino acids. Together with reference TRBV19 and TRBJ1-3, the CDR3 gives the full variable domain: DGGITQSPKYLFRKEGQNVTLSCEQNLNHDAMYWYRQDPGQGLRLIYYSQIVNDFQKGDIAEGYSVSREKKESFPLTVTSAQKNPTAFYLCASSALPEPNSGNTIYFGEGSWLTVV.

The chain joins TRBV7-3 to TRBJ2-7; the match to TRBD1 covers 7 bases. The germline gives CDR1 SGHTA, CDR2 FQGTGA. Trimming removed 5 bases from V and 5 bases from J; junction bases left unmatched: 3. This CDR3 has 12 residues. CDR3 DNA sequence: TGTGCCAGCAGCCCCCAGGGGGACGAGCAGTACTTC. This translates into CASSPQGDEQYF.

The chain couples TRBV28 to TRBJ2-7; TRBD1 matches 8 bases. This CDR3 is built from 16 residues. V trimming: 6 bases; J trimming: 3 bases; junction bases outside the gene matches: 13. Germline V gene data show CDR1 as MDHEN and CDR2 as SYDVKM. The CDR3 spells CASRDTTGGKDYEQYF. CDR3 coding DNA: TGTGCCAGCAGGGACACCACAGGGGGTAAGGACTACGAGCAGTACTTC.

The rearrangement links TRBV10-3 to TRBJ2-1; 8 bases align to TRBD1. The V and J ends lost 7 bases and 5 bases, in that order; junction bases with no gene match: 4. Per germline, CDR1 ENHRY and CDR2 SYGVKD. This CDR3 comprises 13 residues. The CDR3 protein is CAITRGLDNEQFF. The CDR3 coding sequence is TGTGCCATCACCAGGGGGCTTGACAATGAGCAGTTCTTC.

The chain carries TRBV13 and TRBJ1-1; weak D call: TRBD1 (5 bases). V lost 6 bases, J lost 3 bases, and 14 bases lay in between. Germline CDR1 and CDR2: PRHDT and FYEKMQ (reference sequence). The CDR3 is 14 amino acids. The CDR3 DNA sequence: TGTGCCAGCAGTCCCGACAGCTCTCACACTGAAGCTTTCTTT. Translating gives CASSPDSSHTEAFF.

The V and J genes are TRBV12-5 and TRBJ2-5; the D is unclear. This CDR3 has 14 amino acids. Germline V gene data show CDR1 as LGHNT and CDR2 as FRNRAP. V was pared by 0 bases and J by 3 bases, with 8 bases between. The CDR3: CASGLVLREETQYF. In DNA form, the CDR3 reads TGTGCTAGTGGTTTGGTACTTCGGGAAGAGACCCAGTACTTC.

The table lists this clone with a few counts. The chain links TRBV6-6 to TRBJ1-2; D is ambiguous. Germline V gene lookup returns CDR1 MNHNY and CDR2 SVGAGI (reference sequence). This CDR3 region has 14 residues. V lost 11 bases, J lost 1 base, and 17 bases lay in between. CDR3 coding DNA: TGTGCCCTCGGTGGGGAGGGCGATAACTATGGCTACACCTTC. This sequence encodes CALGGEGDNYGYTF.

This sequence joins TRBV25-1 and TRBJ1-2; 10 bases align to TRBD1. J lost 8 bases, V lost 3 bases, and 6 bases had no gene match. There are 14 residues in the CDR3. Per germline, CDR1 MGHDK and CDR2 SYGVNS. The CDR3 nucleotides are TGTGCCAGCAGTGAGCAGGGACAGGGGCAGGGCTACACCTTC. This sequence encodes CASSEQGQGQGYTF.

The chain is built from TRBV11-2 and TRBJ2-7; D is unresolved. Germline CDR1 is SGHAT and CDR2 is FQNNGV. V lost 3 bases and J lost 0, with 12 bases in between. The CDR3 extends over 15 amino acids. In DNA, the CDR3 is TGTGCCAGCAGCTTGGAGATACACCCCTCCTACGAGCAGTACTTC. Protein: CASSLEIHPSYEQYF.

The chain couples TRBV13 to TRBJ2-7; tentatively, D is TRBD2 (7 bases). This CDR3 has 16 amino acids. Trimming shortened V by 0 bases and J by 3 bases, and 15 bases separated the two germline ends. Germline V gene lookup returns CDR1 PRHDT and CDR2 FYEKMQ (reference sequence). The CDR3 nucleotides read TGTGCCAGCAGCTTAGGCCGGGGGCTAGCGGTCTACGAGCAGTACTTC. As protein: CASSLGRGLAVYEQYF.

The rearrangement links TRBV5-1 to TRBJ2-1; TRBD1 aligns across 7 bases. Unmatched junction bases numbered 10, after V lost 3 bases and J lost 4 bases. Germline V gene lookup returns CDR1 SGHRS and CDR2 YFSETQ. This CDR3 is 16 amino acids long. This CDR3 reads CASSCPPGQTYNEQFF. The CDR3 DNA is TGCGCCAGCAGCTGTCCGCCGGGACAGACATACAATGAGCAGTTCTTC.

V usage is TRBV11-3 and J usage is TRBJ2-2, with D possibly TRBD1 on 6 matching bases. Between the trimmed V and J ends, which lost 3 bases and 3 bases, there was a span of 11 bases. Germline V gives CDR1 SGHNT, CDR2 YENEEA. The length of the CDR3 is 15 residues. CDR3 bases: TGTGCCAGCAGCTTCTCTGGGGGCGACACCGGGGAGCTGTTTTTT. This translates into CASSFSGGDTGELFF.

The CDR3 spells CASSLTTSGSNTGELFF. The DNA for the CDR3 is TGTGCCAGCAGCTTAACGACTAGCGGGAGTAACACCGGGGAGCTGTTTTTT. The chain employs TRBV7-8 and TRBJ2-2; TRBD2 aligns across 12 bases. The CDR3 has 17 residues. V lost 2 bases to trimming and J lost 2 bases; unmatched junction nucleotides: 3. Germline V lookup: CDR1 SGHVS, CDR2 FQNEAQ.

The chain carries TRBV4-1 and TRBJ2-1, with 7 bases aligning to TRBD2. V lost 5 bases to trimming and J lost 2 bases; unmatched junction nucleotides: 9. The CDR3 is 16 residues long. Per the germline V gene, CDR1 is MGHRA and CDR2 is YSYEKL. This CDR3 reads CASSCLLARPYNEQFF. The CDR3 bases are TGCGCCAGCAGCTGTTTACTAGCGCGCCCCTACAATGAGCAGTTCTTC.

The chain couples TRBV29-1 to TRBJ2-1, with 13 bases that match TRBD2. Trimming took 7 bases from V and 0 from J; bases not matched to a gene: 15. The CDR3 consists of 19 residues. Per germline, CDR1 SQVTM and CDR2 ANQGSEA. The chain's CDR3 is CSALDGTSGTRSSYNEQFF. In DNA, the CDR3 is TGCAGCGCCCTCGACGGGACTAGCGGGACCCGAAGCTCCTACAATGAGCAGTTCTTC.

The V and J genes are TRBV18 and TRBJ2-7; TRBD1 aligns across 8 bases. V dropped 3 bases and J dropped 3; count of bases not matched to a gene: 1. The CDR3 has 13 residues. Germline CDR1 KGHSH, CDR2 LQKENI. Here the CDR3 reads CASSPTGDYEQYF. The CDR3, as DNA: TGTGCCAGCTCACCGACAGGGGACTACGAGCAGTACTTC.